The 7 T cell receptor beta chains below all came from one sample that was sequenced in a study of blood T cell repertoires in COVID-19. Clones were read by immunoSEQ multiplex PCR, and TCRdb kept only the in-frame ones, dropping some. The table has about 94,000 clones, about four fifths seen once. Sequenced material: peripheral blood. The receptors were gathered from a man between 60 and 70 years old with acute or convalescent COVID-19.

The rearrangement uses TRBV10-2 and TRBJ2-7, with D possibly being TRBD2 (5 bases). V shed 4 bases and J shed 3 bases, with 7 bases lying between them. Germline assignment: CDR1 WSHSY and CDR2 SAAADI. The length of the CDR3 is 12 residues. The CDR3 nucleotides read TGCGCCAGCAGTGTAGCGCACTACGAGCAGTACTTC. Translating it yields CASSVAHYEQYF.

CDR3 region: CASGLSRVEQPQHF. CDR3 nucleotides: TGTGCTAGTGGTTTAAGCCGGGTTGAGCAGCCCCAGCATTTT. The rearrangement uses TRBV12-5 and TRBJ1-5; D is uncertain. The CDR3 consists of 14 residues. The V gene lost 3 bases and the J gene lost 7 bases, with 13 bases spanning the gap. Per germline, CDR1 LGHNT and CDR2 FRNRAP.

The rearrangement links TRBV29-1 to TRBJ1-4; possible D gene TRBD1, 5 bases. Trimming took off 4 bases at V and 2 bases at J, with 11 bases between the two ends. Per the germline V gene, CDR1 is SQVTM and CDR2 is ANQGSEA. The CDR3 is made up of 14 amino acids. CDR3 protein: CSVGAEGTNEKLFF. The DNA of the CDR3 is TGCAGCGTTGGGGCGGAGGGGACTAATGAAAAACTGTTTTTT.

The CDR3 DNA follows: TGCGCCAGCAGCCCGGGACAGGGAGCGGGCACTGAAGCTTTCTTT. Protein: CASSPGQGAGTEAFF. The chain uses TRBV4-1 and TRBJ1-1; 9 nucleotides match TRBD1. Germline CDR1 MGHRA, CDR2 YSYEKL. Losses at the gene ends were 4 bases for V and 4 bases for J; bases not matched to a gene: 7. The CDR3 spans 15 residues.

The chain employs TRBV4-1 and TRBJ2-1; 9 positions agree with TRBD2. CDR1 is MGHRA, CDR2 YSYEKL, per germline. V gave up 1 base and J gave up 0 bases; unmatched junction bases: 7. The CDR3 length is 18 residues. CDR3 residues: CASSQGALAGSSYNEQFF. CDR3 nucleotides: TGCGCCAGCAGCCAAGGAGCGCTAGCGGGGAGCTCCTACAATGAGCAGTTCTTC.

This clone was recorded a few times. The rearrangement uses TRBV7-6 and TRBJ1-2, with D possibly being TRBD1 (6 bases). This CDR3 region has 15 residues. Germline V gene sequence: CDR1 SGHVS, CDR2 FNYEAQ. Trimming pared 5 bases from V and 3 bases from J, leaving 16 bases between. For the CDR3, the DNA is TGTGCCAGCAGCCCCCTGGGGCAGGGGCACTATGGCTACACCTTC. This gives the protein CASSPLGQGHYGYTF.

The CDR3: CATGRGGPDTQYF. The CDR3, as DNA: TGTGCCACCGGAAGGGGGGGCCCAGATACGCAGTATTTT. The chain uses TRBV15 and TRBJ2-3; a possible D gene is TRBD2 (7 bases). CDR1 is LNHNV and CDR2 is YYDKDF in the germline V gene (reference sequence). Trimming removed 8 bases from V and 4 bases from J, with 13 bases in between. This CDR3 is 13 amino acids long.